The clone carrying this T cell receptor (beta chain) was recorded a few times. These data are taken from a study of blood T cell repertoires in COVID-19. Study summary: The origin of the acute and convalescent COVID-19 samples was the United States, Italy and Spain. The cDNA or gDNA used as material had been derived from T cells, B-cell-depleted T cells, or PBMCs.

The protocol was immunoSEQ multiplex PCR, while the TCRdb copy is restricted to in-frame clones and leaves out a portion. The data hold some 180,000 clones, with 85% observed a single time. Cohort 3 recovered donors had two negative PCRs, clearance, or symptom resolution. Looked up from germline, CDR1 is SNHLY and CDR2 is FYNNEI. V was clipped by 2 bases and J by 9 bases, with 11 bases between them. The CDR3 runs 13 residues. This clonotype was obtained from a man aged 40-49 years who had recovered from COVID-19. The sequenced sample consisted of PBMCs or T cells enriched from blood (not recorded which). The rearrangement links TRBV2 to TRBJ1-5; weak D call: TRBD1 (5 bases). The CDR3 DNA follows: TGTGCCAGCAGTGAATGGGGGGAAGGGCCCCAGCATTTT. This codes for CASSEWGEGPQHF.